This T cell receptor beta chain was sequenced for a study of T cells after yellow fever vaccination (dated by TCRdb to between 2018 and 2021). In terms of the full investigation: The SMART-Seq v4 Ultra Low Input RNA kit was used to prepare libraries from fractions with low cell numbers. Blood samples were taken at several timepoints before and after primary and secondary immunization, and bulk PBMC replicates and cell subsets were isolated. Two healthy male donors, one aged 18 to 30 and one aged 30 to 40 years, made up the cohort. To track T-cell clones before and after primary and booster YFV17D yellow fever vaccination, bulk TCR alpha and beta repertoires were sequenced longitudinally.

In regard to this clonotype: There is no known antigen for this receptor. Base quality data are lacking; no much larger clone is found one base away.

Its CDR3 holds 15 amino acids, cysteine through valine. The CDR3 DNA has 45 bases and is translated from base 1. Trimming takes 6 bases off V and 6 bases off J; junction bases not matched to a gene: 9. Per the publication, the treatment or condition label means: live attenuated yellow fever vaccine strain. PBMCs were isolated from peripheral blood using a standard Ficoll-Paque protocol. Dynabeads CD4 and CD8 positive selection kits were used to isolate the CD4 and CD8 T-cell fractions. RNA was extracted with TriZol from bulk PBMCs, CD4 and CD8 fractions, and dextramer-positive and dextramer-negative fractions. The listed sequencing device is Illumina NovaSeq 6000. TCR cDNA was made using 5'RACE template switching, a step that added a universal primer site and unique molecular identifiers. cDNA synthesis was primed from both the TCR alpha and TCR beta constant segments. Library amplification involved two PCR steps, and the second step added sample barcodes and sequencing adapters. Libraries were sequenced on Illumina HiSeq 2500 (2x100 bp) or NovaSeq (2x150 bp). On the study's bioinformatics: Reads were demultiplexed and collapsed into UMI consensus sequences with MIGEC, and V(D)J alignment was performed with MiXCR. Vaccine-responding clonotypes were defined with edgeR using replicate PBMC samples, requiring FDR below 0.01 and a log2 fold change above 5 up to day 15. Each bulk clonotype received a CD4 or CD8 identity based on whether the sequenced CD4 or CD8 repertoire contained that clonotype at higher abundance. TCRdb reanalyzed the raw reads on its own, using fastp at Q25 for trimming and MiXCR for clone calling, and kept in-frame beta chains. Every distinct CDR3 protein forms one entry, paired with its most common genes and DNA. TCRdb assigned the V and J calls; the authors' analysis was not used. This sample lists 250,000 to 300,000 distinct CDR3 sequences; about 5.2% were detected once. The ten largest clones capture less than 3.5% of the sample.

Broader findings and caveats from the paper: The study included only two donors, which limits how far the findings can be generalized. The secondary T-cell response was found to be weaker but faster than the primary response, with a peak reached on day 5 rather than on day 15. After the booster, most clones that had expanded after primary vaccination were detected again (around 97% of CD4 and over 75% of CD8), suggesting broad maintenance of memory. A small fraction of clonotypes appeared in both the CD4 and CD8 compartments, likely as a result of convergent recombination. Computational filtering was required because FACS-sorted repertoires could contain abundant contaminating clonotypes from the bulk population.

The TCR originated in a young man who received the YFV17D yellow fever vaccine. The sequencing here drew on CD4+ T cells sorted from PBMCs, taken on the day of the yellow fever booster vaccination. The chain was built from TRBV12-3 or TRBV12-4 and TRBJ2-7, with 12 middle bases fitting TRBD1. The nucleotide sequence reads as follows: TGTGCCAGCAGCCCAACCGGGACAGGGGGCGCCGAGCAGTACGTC. It encodes CASSPTGTGGAEQYV.